This T cell receptor (beta chain) was sequenced during a study of vaccination effects on CD4 cells after COVID-19. As to this clone: Antigen: not known.

Germline CDR1 and CDR2: SGHTA and FQGTGA. CDR3 length: 14 residues. V was shortened by 2 bases and J by 6 bases, with 13 bases between the two germline ends. Only in-frame clones appear in the TCRdb table, and some are missing; sequencing was by immunoSEQ multiplex PCR. The table shows tens of thousands of clones, with 75% to 85% occurring only once. The ViraFEST assay expanded antigen-specific CD4+ T cells with viral peptide pools before sequencing. When around nine days of culture had elapsed, CD4+ T cells were isolated. Nucleocapsid antibodies were negative in the vaccine recipients, who had never had SARS-CoV-2 infection. IL-2 at about 10 IU/ml and peptides at 7.5 to 10 ug/ml were added to cultured PBMC, around 2 million per well. IL-2 medium took the place of half the medium on both days 3 and 7.

The source was CD4+ T cells from PBMCs cultured with HCoV-OC43 spike peptides, collected before COVID-19 vaccination. As to subset: HCoV-OC43 spike overlapping peptide pool stimulation. This receptor was identified in a human donor who received a COVID-19 vaccine. This chain connects TRBV7-3 to TRBJ1-1; no definite D call. CDR3 sequence (DNA): TGTGCCAGCAGCTTAGAAGGGAGTTTTTCTGAAGCTTTCTTT. Translated: CASSLEGSFSEAFF.